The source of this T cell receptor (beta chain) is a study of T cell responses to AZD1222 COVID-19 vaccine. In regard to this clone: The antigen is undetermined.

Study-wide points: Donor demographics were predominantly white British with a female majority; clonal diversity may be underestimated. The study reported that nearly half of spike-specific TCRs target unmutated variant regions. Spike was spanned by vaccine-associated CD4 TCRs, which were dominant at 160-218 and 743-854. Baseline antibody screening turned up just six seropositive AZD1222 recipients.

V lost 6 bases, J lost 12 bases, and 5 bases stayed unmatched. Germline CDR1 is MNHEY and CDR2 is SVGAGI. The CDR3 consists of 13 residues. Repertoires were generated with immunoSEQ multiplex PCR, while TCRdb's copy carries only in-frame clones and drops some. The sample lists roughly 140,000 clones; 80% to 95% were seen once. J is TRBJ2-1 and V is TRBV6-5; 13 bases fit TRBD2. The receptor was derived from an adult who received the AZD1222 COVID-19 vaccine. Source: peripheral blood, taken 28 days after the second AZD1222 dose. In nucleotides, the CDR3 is TGTGCCAGCAGATTTGGACTAGCGGGAGCGCAGTTCTTC. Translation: CASRFGLAGAQFF.